This TCR beta chain was found in a study of somatic mutations in cytotoxic T cells in rheumatoid arthritis. Data came from immunoSEQ multiplex PCR; TCRdb stores just in-frame clones and leaves some out. The repertoire has approximately 15,000 clones, 65% to 80% of them found once; the top ten carry 14% to 15%. This clone has only one observation. The TCR sequence derives from an adult with rheumatoid arthritis. The sample was CD8+ T cells sorted from blood.

Here the CDR3 DNA reads TGTGCCAGCAGTGAAGAGTCGGGGGCCAGGGCCATCTATGGCTACACCTTC. It specifies CASSEESGARAIYGYTF. V usage is TRBV6-1 and J usage is TRBJ1-2; D perhaps matches TRBD1 (6 bases). The CDR3 is 17 residues long. V dropped 1 base and J dropped 4 bases, with 19 bases sitting between them. CDR1 is MNHNS and CDR2 is SASEGT in the germline V gene.